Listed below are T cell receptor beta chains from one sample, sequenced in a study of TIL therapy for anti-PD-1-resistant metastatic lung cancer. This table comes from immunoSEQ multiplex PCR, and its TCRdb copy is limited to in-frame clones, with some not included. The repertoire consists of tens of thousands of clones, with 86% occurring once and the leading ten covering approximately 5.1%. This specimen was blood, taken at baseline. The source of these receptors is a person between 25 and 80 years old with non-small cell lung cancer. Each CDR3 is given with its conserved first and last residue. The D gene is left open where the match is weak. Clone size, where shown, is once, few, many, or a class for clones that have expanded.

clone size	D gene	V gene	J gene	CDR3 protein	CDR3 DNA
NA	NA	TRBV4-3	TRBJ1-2	CASSQERGLIYGYTF	TGCGCCAGCAGCCAAGAACGAGGACTGATCTATGGCTACACCTTC
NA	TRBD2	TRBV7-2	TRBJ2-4	CASSLGEGKARNIQYF	TGTGCCAGCAGCTTAGGGGAGGGAAAGGCTAGAAACATTCAGTACTTC
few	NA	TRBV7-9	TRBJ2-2	CASSLMDGELFF	TGTGCCAGCAGCTTAATGGACGGGGAGCTGTTTTTT
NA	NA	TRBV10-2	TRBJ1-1	CASSDPSRKEAFF	TGCGCCAGCAGTGACCCCAGTCGCAAAGAAGCTTTCTTT
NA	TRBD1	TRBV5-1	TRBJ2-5	CASSLAGAGGETQYF	TGCGCCAGCAGCTTGGCTGGGGCAGGGGGAGAGACCCAGTACTTC
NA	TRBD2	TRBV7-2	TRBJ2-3	CASSSLSGGDTQYF	TGTGCCAGCAGCTCCCTAAGCGGGGGGGATACGCAGTATTTT
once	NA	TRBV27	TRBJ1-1	CASSVGGALEAFF	TGTGCCAGCAGCGTGGGAGGAGCCCTTGAGGCTTTCTTT
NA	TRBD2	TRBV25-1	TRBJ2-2	CASSPSGRVTGELFF	TGTGCCAGCAGTCCTAGCGGGAGGGTCACCGGGGAGCTGTTTTTT
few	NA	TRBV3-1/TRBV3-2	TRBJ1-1	CASSHAPIRTLRLNTEAFF	TGTGCCAGCAGCCATGCCCCGATACGGACCCTTAGATTGAACACTGAAGCTTTCTTT
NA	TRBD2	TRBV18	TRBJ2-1	CASSPPTGLADEQFF	TGTGCCAGCTCACCACCCACGGGACTAGCCGATGAGCAGTTCTTC
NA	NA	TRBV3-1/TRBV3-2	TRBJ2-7	CASSQMASSSYEQYF	TGTGCCAGCAGCCAAATGGCGTCGAGCTCCTACGAGCAGTACTTC
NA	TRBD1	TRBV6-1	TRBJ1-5	CASSETGVNQPQHF	TGTGCCAGCAGTGAAACAGGGGTCAATCAGCCCCAGCATTTT
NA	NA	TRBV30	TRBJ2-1	CAWTPDSRFGDEQFF	TGTGCCTGGACCCCAGACTCCAGGTTCGGGGATGAGCAGTTCTTC
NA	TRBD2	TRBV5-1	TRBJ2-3	CASSLVAAGGDTQYF	TGCGCCAGCAGCTTGGTGGCGGCGGGGGGAGATACGCAGTATTTT
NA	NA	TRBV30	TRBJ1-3	CAWSARAGNTIYF	TGTGCCTGGAGTGCCCGCGCTGGAAACACCATATATTTT
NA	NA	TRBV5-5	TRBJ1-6	CASSLFPLNSPLHF	TGTGCCAGCAGCTTGTTTCCGTTAAATTCACCCCTCCACTTT
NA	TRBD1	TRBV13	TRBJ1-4	CASSSGQGSVTNEKLFF	TGTGCCAGCAGCTCGGGACAGGGGAGTGTAACTAATGAAAAACTGTTTTTT
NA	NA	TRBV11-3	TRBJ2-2	CASSSYVAGELFF	TGTGCCAGCAGCTCGTACGTCGCCGGGGAGCTGTTTTTT
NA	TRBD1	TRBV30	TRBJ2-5	CAWTRDSLQETQYF	TGTGCCTGGACCCGGGACAGCCTCCAAGAGACCCAGTACTTC
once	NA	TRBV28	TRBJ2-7	CASSWGPRTGYEQYF	TGTGCCAGCAGCTGGGGACCTCGAACAGGTTACGAGCAGTACTTC
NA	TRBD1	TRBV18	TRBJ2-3	CASSPGTGWTDTQYF	TGTGCCAGCTCACCCGGGACAGGGTGGACAGATACGCAGTATTTT
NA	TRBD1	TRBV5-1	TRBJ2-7	CASSLDGQGWSYEQYF	TGCGCCAGCAGCTTGGACGGACAGGGATGGTCCTACGAGCAGTACTTC
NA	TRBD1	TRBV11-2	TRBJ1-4	CASSLGQGGEKLFF	TGTGCCAGCAGCCTCGGACAGGGTGGGGAAAAACTGTTTTTT
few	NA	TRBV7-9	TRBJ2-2	CASSLMNTGELFF	TGTGCCAGCAGCTTAATGAACACCGGGGAGCTGTTTTTT
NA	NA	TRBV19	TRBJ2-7	CASTPGREYEQYF	TGTGCCAGTACCCCCGGGAGAGAATACGAGCAGTACTTC
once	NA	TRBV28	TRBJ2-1	CASSPSGSENNEQFF	TGTGCCAGCAGCCCCAGCGGGTCGGAAAACAATGAGCAGTTCTTC
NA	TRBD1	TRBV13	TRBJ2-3	CASSSGTDRLVRQYF	TGTGCCAGCAGCTCCGGGACAGACCGCCTTGTTAGGCAGTATTTT
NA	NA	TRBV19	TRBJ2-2	CASSIRAGGELFF	TGTGCCAGTAGTATTAGGGCTGGCGGGGAGCTGTTTTTT
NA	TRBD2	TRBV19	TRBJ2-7	CASSLREKVYEQYF	TGTGCCAGTAGTCTGCGGGAGAAAGTCTACGAGCAGTACTTC
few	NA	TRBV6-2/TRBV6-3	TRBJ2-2	CASSYRRLGTGELFF	TGTGCCAGCAGTTACCGTCGGTTGGGCACCGGGGAGCTGTTTTTT
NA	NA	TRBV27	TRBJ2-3	CASSPGYSTDTQYF	TGTGCCAGCAGCCCCGGCTATAGCACAGATACGCAGTATTTT
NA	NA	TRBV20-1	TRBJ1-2	CSASRANYGYTF	TGCAGTGCTAGTCGTGCTAACTATGGCTACACCTTC
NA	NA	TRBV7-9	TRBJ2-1	CASSSTGTPYNEQFF	TGTGCCAGCAGCTCAACCGGGACGCCCTACAATGAGCAGTTCTTC
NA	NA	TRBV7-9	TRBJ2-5	CASSMETQYF	TGTGCCAGCAGCATGGAGACCCAGTACTTC
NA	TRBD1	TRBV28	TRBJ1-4	CASSFSQGARGARYGKLFF	TGTGCCAGCAGTTTCTCACAGGGGGCGCGGGGGGCTCGGTATGGAAAACTGTTTTTT
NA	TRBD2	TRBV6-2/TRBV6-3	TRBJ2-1	CASSQGLAGTKQFF	TGTGCCAGCAGCCAGGGACTAGCGGGGACGAAGCAGTTCTTC
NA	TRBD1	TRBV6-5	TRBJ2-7	CASRRDRAYEQYF	TGTGCCAGCAGGAGGGACAGAGCCTACGAGCAGTACTTC
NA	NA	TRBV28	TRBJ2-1	CASSSQGGLPYNEQFF	TGTGCCAGCAGTTCCCAGGGAGGCCTCCCGTACAATGAGCAGTTCTTC
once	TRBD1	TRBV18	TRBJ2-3	CASSPTRTGNTDTQYF	TGTGCCAGCTCACCCACTCGGACAGGAAACACAGATACGCAGTATTTT
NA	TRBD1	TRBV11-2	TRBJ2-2	CASSPVEGTVGTGELFF	TGTGCCAGCAGCCCTGTGGAAGGGACAGTGGGCACCGGGGAGCTGTTTTTT
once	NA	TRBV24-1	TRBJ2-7	CATSPSGREQYF	TGTGCCACCAGTCCCTCAGGGAGAGAGCAGTACTTC
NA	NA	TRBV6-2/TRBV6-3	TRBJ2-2	CASSYRQGGGAGELFF	TGTGCCAGCAGTTACAGGCAGGGTGGTGGCGCCGGGGAGCTGTTTTTT
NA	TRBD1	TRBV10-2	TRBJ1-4	CASKLGQLGEKLFF	TGCGCCAGCAAACTGGGACAGTTGGGGGAAAAACTGTTTTTT
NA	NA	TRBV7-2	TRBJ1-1	CASSLAGMNTEAFF	TGTGCCAGCAGCTTAGCGGGCATGAACACTGAAGCTTTCTTT
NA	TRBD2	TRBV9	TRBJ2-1	CASSAIAGAGNEQFF	TGTGCCAGCAGCGCCATAGCGGGGGCGGGCAATGAGCAGTTCTTC
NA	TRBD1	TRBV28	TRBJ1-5	CASSYERQGWQPQHF	TGTGCCAGCAGCTATGAACGACAGGGATGGCAGCCCCAGCATTTT
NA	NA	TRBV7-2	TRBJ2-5	CASSLARGAGGGLETQYF	TGTGCCAGCAGCTTAGCCCGGGGGGCAGGGGGCGGTTTAGAGACCCAGTACTTC
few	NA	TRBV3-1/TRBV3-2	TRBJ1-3	CASSQGDRGNTIYF	TGTGCCAGCAGCCAAGGAGACAGGGGAAACACCATATATTTT
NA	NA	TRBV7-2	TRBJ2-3	CASAKTGTDTQYF	TGTGCCAGCGCAAAGACAGGCACAGATACGCAGTATTTT
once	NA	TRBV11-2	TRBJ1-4	CASSSFFSATNEKLFF	TGTGCCAGCAGCTCCTTCTTTTCAGCAACTAATGAAAAACTGTTTTTT
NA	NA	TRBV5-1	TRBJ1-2	CASSLGGGTTANYGYTF	TGCGCCAGCAGCTTGGGTGGCGGGACAACTGCCAACTATGGCTACACCTTC
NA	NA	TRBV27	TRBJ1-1	CASSEGQNTEAFF	TGTGCCAGCAGTGAAGGACAGAACACTGAAGCTTTCTTT
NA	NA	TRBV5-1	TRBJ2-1	CASSLGNEQFF	TGCGCCAGCAGCTTGGGGAATGAGCAGTTCTTC
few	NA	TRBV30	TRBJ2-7	CAWSGDPSSEQYF	TGTGCCTGGAGCGGGGACCCTAGCTCCGAGCAGTACTTC
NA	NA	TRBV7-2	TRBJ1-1	CASSPRSGYTEAFF	TGTGCCAGCAGCCCCCGGAGTGGGTACACTGAAGCTTTCTTT
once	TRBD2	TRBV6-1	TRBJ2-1	CASSESSGGGNEQFF	TGTGCCAGCAGTGAAAGTAGCGGGGGGGGCAATGAGCAGTTCTTC
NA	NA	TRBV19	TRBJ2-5	CACAVGAWETQYF	TGTGCCTGTGCTGTGGGGGCTTGGGAGACCCAGTACTTC